A single sample is the source of the 16 T cell receptor beta chains below, sequenced in a study of beta chain features in type 1 diabetes. Expressed TCRB transcripts got sequenced, as all isolated RNA was reverse transcribed. Method: immunoSEQ multiplex PCR; TCRdb's copy keeps in-frame clones and lacks some. The sample has around 330,000 clones; approximately 10% are singletons. The sequencing input was naive CD4+ T cells from blood. The receptors originated from a woman aged 25 to 45 in good health.

This sequence joins TRBV30 and TRBJ1-1; D might be TRBD1 (5 bases). V lost 3 bases to trimming and J lost 1 base, with 18 bases between them. This CDR3 has 16 amino acids. Germline CDR1 GTSNPN, CDR2 SVGIG (reference sequence). CDR3 region: CAWRVGYRGKNTEAFF. For the CDR3, the DNA is TGTGCCTGGAGAGTAGGGTATAGGGGTAAGAACACTGAAGCTTTCTTT.

This clone was seen only a few times. Other nucleotide sequences in the sample specify the same CDR3. This chain joins TRBV5-1 and TRBJ2-7; weak D call: TRBD1 (6 bases). V was clipped by 0 bases and J by 2 bases, with 9 bases between them. Germline CDR1 is SGHRS and CDR2 is YFSETQ. The CDR3 has 14 residues. The CDR3 coding sequence is TGCGCCAGCAGCTTGGGACAGGTCACCTACGAGCAGTACTTC. It yields the protein CASSLGQVTYEQYF.

V and J are TRBV27 and TRBJ2-6; no reliable D call. The CDR3 covers 17 residues. Looked up from germline, CDR1 is MNHEY and CDR2 is SMNVEV (reference sequence). The germline V and J ends were trimmed by 3 bases and 4 bases, with 16 bases remaining between them. This CDR3 is CASSFGRPRLGANVLTF. The CDR3 DNA follows: TGTGCCAGCAGTTTTGGTAGGCCTAGACTCGGGGCCAACGTCCTGACTTTC. The complete variable domain, with remaining parts taken from reference TRBV27 and TRBJ2-6, reads EAQVTQNPRYLITVTGKKLTVTCSQNMNHEYMSWYRQDPGLGLRQIYYSMNVEVTDKGDVPEGYKVSRKEKRNFPLILESPSPNQTSLYFCASSFGRPRLGANVLTFGAGSRLTVL.

This chain links TRBV6-5 with TRBJ2-3, with D maybe TRBD2 (5 bases). V was clipped by 0 bases and J by 6 bases, with 16 bases between them. Germline lookup yields CDR1 MNHEY and CDR2 SVGAGI. This CDR3 contains 16 residues. Here the CDR3 reads CASSYSKASLSDTQYF. The CDR3 bases are TGTGCCAGCAGTTACTCGAAGGCTAGCTTATCCGATACGCAGTATTTT.

There are a few counts of this clone. The chain recombines TRBV6-6 with TRBJ2-7; D gene ambiguous. This CDR3 has 14 residues. V lost 10 bases, J lost 0 bases, and 16 bases lay in between. Germline values: CDR1 MNHNY, CDR2 SVGAGI (reference sequence). The CDR3 sequence is CATLSTSPSYEQYF. The CDR3 coding sequence is TGTGCCACCCTCAGTACATCCCCCTCCTACGAGCAGTACTTC.

This clone was seen more than once but under ten times. V is TRBV5-1 and J is TRBJ2-1, with 7 bases matching TRBD2. The V and J ends lost 0 bases and 0 bases, in that order; junction bases with no gene match: 3. Germline values: CDR1 SGHRS, CDR2 YFSETQ. This CDR3 comprises 16 residues. The CDR3 sequence is CASSLVPGGSYNEQFF. The CDR3 DNA reads as TGCGCCAGCAGCTTGGTACCGGGAGGCTCCTACAATGAGCAGTTCTTC.

The chain combines TRBV6-5 with TRBJ2-1; TRBD2 might be the D (7 bases). This CDR3 spans 15 amino acids. Trimming took 7 bases from V and 4 from J, leaving 17 bases between them. Germline assignment: CDR1 MNHEY and CDR2 SVGAGI. CDR3 in DNA: TGTGCCAGCACTCAGAGAGGGGGGGGGTACAATGAGCAGTTCTTC. Its translation: CASTQRGGGYNEQFF.

The gene calls are TRBV7-2 and TRBJ2-7; TRBD2 matches at 9 bases. CDR1 and CDR2 from the germline V gene are SGHTA and FQGNSA. The CDR3 consists of 13 residues. V trimming: 2 bases; J trimming: 7 bases; junction bases outside the gene matches: 3. In nucleotides, the CDR3 is TGTGCCAGCAGCTTACCCCTAGCGGGAGAGCAGTACTTC. This gives the protein CASSLPLAGEQYF.

This clone has only a few counts. The chain joins TRBV6-5 to TRBJ2-7, with 12 nucleotides matching TRBD2. V gave up 7 bases and J gave up 3 bases; unmatched junction bases: 7. Germline CDR1 and CDR2: MNHEY and SVGAGI. There are 15 residues in the CDR3. CDR3 DNA: TGTGCCAGCACCTCCGTGACTAGCGGGAGCTACGAGCAGTACTTC. Residues: CASTSVTSGSYEQYF.

This clone was seen only a few times. V is TRBV19 and J is TRBJ1-2, with D uncertain. The germline CDR1 and CDR2 sequences are LNHDA and SQIVND (reference sequence). The CDR3 totals 11 residues. Between the trimmed V and J ends, which lost 10 bases and 8 bases, there was a span of 14 bases. The CDR3 loop is CATRERQGYTF. CDR3 DNA: TGTGCCACCCGAGAGCGGCAAGGCTACACCTTC.

This clone was seen only a few times. The chain couples TRBV9 to TRBJ2-7; 13 nucleotides align to TRBD2. CDR3 length: 16 residues. Germline V gives CDR1 SGDLS, CDR2 YYNGEE. V lost 0 bases and J lost 5; bases outside the gene matches: 5. The CDR3 DNA reads TGTGCCAGCAGCGTAGCCGGACTAGCGGGAGTACACGAGCAGTACTTC. This codes for CASSVAGLAGVHEQYF.

The gene calls are TRBV7-2 and TRBJ2-1; D possibly corresponds to TRBD1 (5 bases). The V gene lost 1 base and the J gene lost 8 bases, with 9 bases spanning the gap. CDR3 length: 13 residues. Germline assignment: CDR1 SGHTA and CDR2 FQGNSA. In DNA form, the CDR3 reads TGTGCCAGCAGCTTAGGCAGGGAACATGAGCAGTTCTTC. As protein: CASSLGREHEQFF. The full variable domain, completed using reference TRBV7-2 and TRBJ2-1, is GAGVSQSPSNKVTEKGKDVELRCDPISGHTALYWYRQSLGQGLEFLIYFQGNSAPDKSGLPSDRFSAERTGGSVSTLTIQRTQQEDSAVYLCASSLGREHEQFFGPGTRLTVL.

This chain uses TRBV6-5 with TRBJ2-7; 9 nucleotides line up with TRBD2. This CDR3 spans 16 amino acids. The junction had 8 bases not matched to a gene; V was cut back by 0 bases and J by 5 bases. Germline V CDR1 and CDR2: MNHEY, SVGAGI. The CDR3 protein is CASSYSGREGLNEQYF. DNA of the CDR3: TGTGCCAGCAGTTACTCGGGGCGGGAGGGCCTCAACGAGCAGTACTTC.

The chain links TRBV7-3 to TRBJ2-1; unclear D gene. Germline loops: CDR1 SGHTA, CDR2 FQGTGA. The V end was cut by 5 bases, the J end by 0 bases, with 8 bases between. The CDR3 length is 14 residues. Written as DNA, the CDR3 is TGTGCCAGCAGCGGTGGGCCCTCCTACAATGAGCAGTTCTTC. Translating gives CASSGGPSYNEQFF.

In its sample, this clone was seen a few times. The CDR3 nucleotides read TGCAGCGTTGAACGATCAGGGGTTAACTATGGCTACACCTTC. This translates into CSVERSGVNYGYTF. This chain uses TRBV29-1 with TRBJ1-2, with D possibly TRBD1 on 6 matching bases. The V end lost 2 bases, the J end lost 1 base, and 11 bases lay between the germline ends. The CDR3 runs to 14 residues. Germline V gives CDR1 SQVTM, CDR2 ANQGSEA.

This clone has more than one count but fewer than ten. The chain employs TRBV7-2 and TRBJ2-7; possibly TRBD1 for D (5 bases). The CDR3 runs 13 residues. Trimming shortened V by 1 base and J by 2 bases, and 6 bases separated the two germline ends. Per the germline V gene, CDR1 is SGHTA and CDR2 is FQGNSA. As DNA, the CDR3 is TGTGCCAGCAGCTTAGGGACACCCTACGAGCAGTACTTC. The encoded protein is CASSLGTPYEQYF.